Listed here are 6 T cell receptor beta chains from one sample, sequenced in a study of PD-L1 blockade in urothelial cancer. TCRdb's copy holds only in-frame clones and misses some; the assay was immunoSEQ multiplex PCR. The table includes approximately 100,000 clones, roughly 84% detected once. Sequencing was performed on PBMCs, taken around atezolizumab (anti-PD-L1) treatment. Receptors were obtained from a man aged 50-60 years with urothelial cancer.

The chain couples TRBV5-1 to TRBJ2-1; weak D call: TRBD2 (6 bases). The germline V and J ends were trimmed by 4 bases and 9 bases, with 11 bases remaining between them. Germline V CDR1 and CDR2: SGHRS, YFSETQ. The CDR3 spans 12 residues. The CDR3 sequence: CASSQTSLEQFF. CDR3 DNA: TGCGCCAGCAGCCAAACTAGCCTTGAGCAGTTCTTC.

The V gene is TRBV28, the J gene TRBJ2-3; 8 nucleotides align to TRBD2. J lost 3 bases, V lost 6 bases, and 5 bases had no gene match. Germline CDR1 and CDR2: MDHEN and SYDVKM. This CDR3 contains 14 residues. The CDR3 DNA sequence: TGTGCCAGCAGCCTAAGACTAGCGACAGATACGCAGTATTTT. Translated, it gives CASSLRLATDTQYF.

This clone was detected only once. The chain couples TRBV29-1 to TRBJ2-1; maybe TRBD1 (6 bases). CDR1 is SQVTM and CDR2 is ANQGSEA in the germline V gene. V lost 2 bases and J 4 bases, leaving 18 bases between the germline ends. CDR3 length: 16 amino acids. The CDR3 reads CSVERTASFRYNEQFF. The CDR3 bases are TGCAGCGTTGAAAGGACAGCAAGCTTCAGATACAATGAGCAGTTCTTC.

This chain uses TRBV28 with TRBJ1-2; TRBD1 matches 8 bases. Germline V lookup: CDR1 MDHEN, CDR2 SYDVKM. Unmatched junction bases numbered 10, after V lost 3 bases and J lost 10 bases. This CDR3 has 14 residues. The DNA for the CDR3 is TGTGCCAGCAGTTTGACTGGGACAGGCCGAGACTACACCTTC. This codes for CASSLTGTGRDYTF.

The chain links TRBV15 to TRBJ2-3; tentative D call: TRBD2 (5 bases). V was clipped by 0 bases and J by 13 bases, with 17 bases between them. Germline V CDR1 and CDR2: LNHNV, YYDKDF (reference sequence). There are 14 residues in the CDR3. The CDR3 loop is CATSRDLQTTLEYF. DNA for the CDR3: TGTGCCACCAGCAGAGATCTACAGACTACCCTGGAGTATTTT.

The chain carries TRBV7-2 and TRBJ2-3; D perhaps matches TRBD2 (5 bases). The germline gives CDR1 SGHTA, CDR2 FQGNSA. The CDR3 is made up of 17 amino acids. The V end was cut by 2 bases, the J end by 2 bases, with 17 bases between. CDR3 residues: CASSLQFAGSLTDTQYF. The DNA for the CDR3 is TGTGCCAGCAGCTTACAATTTGCGGGTTCCCTCACAGATACGCAGTATTTT.